Following are 13 T cell receptor beta chains from one sample sequenced in a study of T cell clonality in common variable immunodeficiency. This table comes from immunoSEQ multiplex PCR, and its TCRdb copy is limited to in-frame clones, with some not included. The data show 7,100 or so clones, with none appearing a single time. General observations from the study: Common variable immunodeficiency TCR beta sequences reportedly had fewer deletions and N-nucleotide insertions.

These TCRs are of unknown antigen specificity. Sequences were obtained from peripheral blood mononuclear cells. Every receptor here comes from a human donor with common variable immunodeficiency.

As regards this clone: The read stops 3 residues short of the end of the CDR3; the missing end is completed from the germline J gene. The chain joins TRBV19 to TRBJ1-5; 8 bases map to TRBD1. Unmatched junction bases numbered 13, after V lost 3 bases and J lost 3 bases. This CDR3 contains 18 residues. Per the germline V gene, CDR1 is LNHDA and CDR2 is SQIVND (reference sequence). The sequenced part of the CDR3 DNA is TGTGCCAGTAGTATTTCCCGACTAGGACAGGGAAACAATCAGCCC. Translation: CASSISRLGQGNNQP. The entire CDR3 is CASSISRLGQGNNQPQHF.

This clone has only a few counts. The read falls 3 residues short of the CDR3 end, and the missing part is taken from the germline J gene. Other DNA sequences in the same sample also yield this CDR3. This chain connects TRBV18 to TRBJ2-2; unclear D gene. Looked up from germline, CDR1 is KGHSH and CDR2 is LQKENI. The CDR3 extends over 14 amino acids. V lost 6 bases and J 2 bases, leaving 10 bases between the germline ends. The CDR3 DNA, read in part, is TGTGCCAGCTCCCAGTACAGCAACACCGGGGAG. Translated, it gives CASSQYSNTGE. The whole CDR3 sequence reads CASSQYSNTGELFF.

Turning to this clone: The CDR3 goes on 3 residues after the read ends, and that part is filled in from the germline J gene. The V call is TRBV6-2 or TRBV6-3, the J call TRBJ1-1, with 9 bases that match TRBD1. Looked up from germline, CDR1 is MNHEY and CDR2 is SVGEGT. Unmatched junction bases numbered 8, after V lost 6 bases and J lost 0 bases. This CDR3 is built from 16 residues. CDR3 bases read: TGTGCCAGCAGGACCAGGGACAGGGTCATGAACACTGAA. Its protein product is CASRTRDRVMNTE. The entire CDR3 protein reads CASRTRDRVMNTEAFF.

Regarding this clone: The read halts 3 residues ahead of the CDR3 end, with the missing end drawn from the germline J gene. The chain has TRBV20-1 and TRBJ1-1; TRBD1 matches 9 bases. The length of the CDR3 is 12 residues. Germline lookup yields CDR1 DFQATT and CDR2 SNEGSKA (reference sequence). Partial CDR3 DNA: TGCAGCGGTAGACAGGGGGGAACTGAA. Its protein product is CSGRQGGTE. The whole CDR3 sequence is CSGRQGGTEAFF.

A remark on this clone: The CDR3 end falls 3 residues outside the read, so it is completed with the germline J gene. The chain employs TRBV7-9 and TRBJ2-5; 7 bases line up with TRBD2. V lost 8 bases to trimming and J lost 2 bases; unmatched junction nucleotides: 8. The CDR3 covers 14 residues. Germline assignment: CDR1 SEHNR and CDR2 FQNEAQ (reference sequence). Here the CDR3 reads CASHPPGLQETQYF. The part of the CDR3 DNA that was read is TGTGCCAGCCACCCCCCGGGACTACAAGAGACC.

This clone appeared a few times. The read stops 3 residues short of the end of the CDR3; the missing end is completed from the germline J gene. The chain uses TRBV19 and TRBJ1-1, with 7 bases aligning to TRBD1. V was clipped by 5 bases and J by 3 bases; unmatched bases: 6. Looked up from germline, CDR1 is LNHDA and CDR2 is SQIVND (reference sequence). The CDR3 extends over 14 amino acids. CDR3 residues: CASSGGTVHTEAFF. The sequenced CDR3 bases are TGTGCCAGTAGTGGCGGGACAGTGCACACTGAA.

This clone was observed a handful of times. The read falls 3 residues short of the CDR3 end, and the missing part is taken from the germline J gene. The rearrangement joins TRBV19 to TRBJ2-3; 8 nucleotides agree with TRBD2. Looked up from germline, CDR1 is LNHDA and CDR2 is SQIVND (reference sequence). Trimming at V came to 5 bases and at J to 5 bases, leaving 3 bases not matched to a gene. This CDR3 is built from 13 residues. CDR3 sequence reads: CASSRLAGDTQYF. The sequenced CDR3 bases are TGTGCCAGTAGTCGGCTAGCGGGAGATACG.

Only a few counts were recorded for this clone. The CDR3 end is not reached by the read, which stops 3 residues before it; the germline J gene fills it in. The rearrangement links TRBV19 to TRBJ2-7; 11 bases fit TRBD1. Per the germline V gene, CDR1 is LNHDA and CDR2 is SQIVND (reference sequence). The CDR3 runs 15 residues. With V trimmed by 4 bases and J by 2 bases, 4 bases remained unmatched. The CDR3 bases that were read are TGTGCCAGTAGTACTCCGGGACAGGGGGCCTACGAG. Amino acid sequence: CASSTPGQGAYE. The entire CDR3 protein reads CASSTPGQGAYEQYF. Filled out from reference TRBV19 and TRBJ2-7, the complete variable domain reads DGGITQSPKYLFRKEGQNVTLSCEQNLNHDAMYWYRQDPGQGLRLIYYSQIVNDFQKGDIAEGYSVSREKKESFPLTVTSAQKNPTAFYLCASSTPGQGAYEQYFGPGTRLTVT.

Points on this clone: Sequencing ends 3 residues short of the CDR3 end; the germline J gene provides the rest. V and J are TRBV7-9 and TRBJ2-3; D unresolved. The CDR3 runs to 15 residues. CDR1 and CDR2 (germline): SEHNR, FQNEAQ (reference sequence). With 1 base removed from V and 4 bases from J, the gap between germline ends came to 12 bases. The CDR3 sequence is CASSLVSAQSDTQYF. The covered CDR3 bases are TGTGCCAGCAGCTTAGTGTCCGCCCAGTCAGATACG.

This clone turned up a few times. From the germline J gene comes the end of the CDR3, since the read stops 3 residues before it. The chain links TRBV19 to TRBJ2-7; TRBD2 agrees at 7 bases. Germline lookup yields CDR1 LNHDA and CDR2 SQIVND (reference sequence). V lost 1 base, J lost 0 bases, and 6 bases stayed unmatched. CDR3 length: 16 amino acids. Incomplete CDR3 DNA: TGTGCCAGTAGTATAGTCTCGGGGGGATACTCCTACGAG. Amino acids: CASSIVSGGYSYE. The full CDR3 is CASSIVSGGYSYEQYF.

This clone was recorded a few times. The read is 3 residues too short to cover the CDR3 end, so that end is filled in from the germline J gene. The chain joins TRBV19 to TRBJ2-2; 8 nucleotides align to TRBD2. The CDR3 totals 19 residues. Germline V CDR1 and CDR2: LNHDA, SQIVND (reference sequence). The V and J ends lost 2 bases and 3 bases, in that order; junction bases with no gene match: 14. CDR3 DNA (partial): TGTGCCAGTAGTATATCTCCGCCACTAGCGGAGGGGGACACCGGGGAG. It is translated as CASSISPPLAEGDTGE. The full CDR3 protein is CASSISPPLAEGDTGELFF.

The sample holds a few counts of this clone. The CDR3 end is not reached by the read, which stops 3 residues before it; the germline J gene fills it in. The rearrangement joins TRBV18 to TRBJ2-2; perhaps TRBD1 as D (5 bases). The germline V gene has CDR1 KGHSH and CDR2 LQKENI. The length of the CDR3 is 14 residues. Trimming pared 6 bases from V and 1 base from J, leaving 9 bases between. The CDR3 bases that were read are TGTGCCAGCTCCCCCGACAGGAACACCGGGGAG. This sequence encodes CASSPDRNTGE. Given in full, the CDR3 is CASSPDRNTGELFF.

This clone was recorded a few times. The CDR3 is cut off 3 residues early in the read; its end comes from the germline J gene. This chain connects TRBV19 to TRBJ2-1, with 10 positions matching TRBD2. This CDR3 region has 17 residues. Germline lookup yields CDR1 LNHDA and CDR2 SQIVND (reference sequence). Trimming at V came to 1 base and at J to 6 bases, leaving 9 bases not matched to a gene. Here the CDR3 reads CASSIASGGSGGNEQFF. The CDR3 DNA, read in part, is TGTGCCAGTAGTATAGCTAGCGGGGGCTCGGGAGGCAATGAG.